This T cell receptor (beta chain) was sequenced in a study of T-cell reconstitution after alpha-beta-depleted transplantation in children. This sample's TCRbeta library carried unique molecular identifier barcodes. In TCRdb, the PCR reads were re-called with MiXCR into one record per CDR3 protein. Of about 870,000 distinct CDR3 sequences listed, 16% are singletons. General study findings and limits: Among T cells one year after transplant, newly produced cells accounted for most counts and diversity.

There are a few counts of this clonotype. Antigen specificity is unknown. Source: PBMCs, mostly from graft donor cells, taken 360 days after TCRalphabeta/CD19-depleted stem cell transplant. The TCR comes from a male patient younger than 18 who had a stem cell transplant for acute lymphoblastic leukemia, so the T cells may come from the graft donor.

The CDR3 DNA is TGTGCCATCAGTGAGACGTGGGAGGAGACCCAGTACTTC. This sequence encodes CAISETWEETQYF. This chain uses TRBV10-3 with TRBJ2-5, with a tentative D call TRBD2 (5 bases). V lost 2 bases and J 5 bases, leaving 9 bases between the germline ends. This CDR3 contains 13 residues. Germline-derived CDR1 and CDR2 are ENHRY and SYGVKD.